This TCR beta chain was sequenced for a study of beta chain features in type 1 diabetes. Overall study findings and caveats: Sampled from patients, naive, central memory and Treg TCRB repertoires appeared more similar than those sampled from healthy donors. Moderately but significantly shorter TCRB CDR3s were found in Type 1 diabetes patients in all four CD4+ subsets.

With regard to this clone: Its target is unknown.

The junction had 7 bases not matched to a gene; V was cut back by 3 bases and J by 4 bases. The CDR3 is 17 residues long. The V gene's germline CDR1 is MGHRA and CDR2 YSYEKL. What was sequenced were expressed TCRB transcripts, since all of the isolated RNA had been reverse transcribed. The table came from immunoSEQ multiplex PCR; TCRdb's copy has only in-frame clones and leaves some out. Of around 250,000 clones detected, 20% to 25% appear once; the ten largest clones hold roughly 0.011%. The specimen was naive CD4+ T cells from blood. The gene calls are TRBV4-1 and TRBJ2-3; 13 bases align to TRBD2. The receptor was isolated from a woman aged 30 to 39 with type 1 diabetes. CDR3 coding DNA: TGCGCCAGCAGCCAGCGTACTAGCGGGAGGGCCCCAGATACGCAGTATTTT. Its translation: CASSQRTSGRAPDTQYF.